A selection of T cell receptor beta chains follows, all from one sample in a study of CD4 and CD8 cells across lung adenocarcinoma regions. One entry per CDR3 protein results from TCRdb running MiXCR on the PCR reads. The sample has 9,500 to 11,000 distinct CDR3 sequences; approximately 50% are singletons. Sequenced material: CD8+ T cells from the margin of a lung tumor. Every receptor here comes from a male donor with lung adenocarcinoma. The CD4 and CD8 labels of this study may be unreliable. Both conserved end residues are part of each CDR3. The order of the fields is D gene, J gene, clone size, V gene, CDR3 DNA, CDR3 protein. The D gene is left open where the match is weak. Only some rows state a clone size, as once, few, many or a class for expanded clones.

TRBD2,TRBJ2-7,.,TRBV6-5,TGTGCCAGCAGTTTTGGGACTAGCGCCTACGAGCAGTACTTC,CASSFGTSAYEQYF
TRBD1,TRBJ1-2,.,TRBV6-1,TGTGCCAGCAGTGGTTGGCAGGGGGACTATGGCTACACCTTC,CASSGWQGDYGYTF
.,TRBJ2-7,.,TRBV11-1,TGTGCCAGCAGCTTAACAGCATTTAGTAGCGCCTACGAGCAGTACTTC,CASSLTAFSSAYEQYF
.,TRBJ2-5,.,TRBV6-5,TGTGCCAGCAGTTACCAGGTGACCCTTAAGGGAGAGACCCAGTACTTC,CASSYQVTLKGETQYF
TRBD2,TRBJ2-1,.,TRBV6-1,TGTGCCAGCAACTATATGCGGGGGGTTGAGCAGTTCTTC,CASNYMRGVEQFF
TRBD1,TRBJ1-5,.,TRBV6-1,TGTGCCAGCAGGGGACAGGTGGGTCAGCCCCAGCATTTT,CASRGQVGQPQHF
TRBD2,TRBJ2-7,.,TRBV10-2,TGCGCCAGCAGTGGTCGGGAGGGCCTCTTAAGCTCCTACGAGCAGTACTTC,CASSGREGLLSSYEQYF
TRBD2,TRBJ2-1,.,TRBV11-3,TGTGCCAGCAGCCTACGGACTAGCGGGAGTTGGGGCGAGCAGTTCTTC,CASSLRTSGSWGEQFF
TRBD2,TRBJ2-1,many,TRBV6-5,TGTGCCAGCAGTTACCGGACTAGCGCCTACAATGAGCAGTTCTTC,CASSYRTSAYNEQFF
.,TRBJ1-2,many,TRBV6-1,TGTGCCAGCAGACAGGGAGCTAACTATGGCTACACCTTC,CASRQGANYGYTF
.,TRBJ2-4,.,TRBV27,TGTGGCGCGGGGCTAGGGGGCGGGGCCCAAGACACTCAGTACTTC,CGAGLGGGAQDTQYF
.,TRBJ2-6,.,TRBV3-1,TGTGCCAGCTGTCGGAGCTCTGGGGCCAACGTCCTGACTTTC,CASCRSSGANVLTF
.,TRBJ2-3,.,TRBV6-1,TGTGCCAGCGCGCGACCCACAGATACGCAGTATTTT,CASARPTDTQYF
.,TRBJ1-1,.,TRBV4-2,TGTGCCAGCAGCCAAGAATCAAGGACCACTGAAGCTTTCTTT,CASSQESRTTEAFF
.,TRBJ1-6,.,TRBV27,TGTGCCAGCAAGACTGCCACCTATAATTCACCCCTCCACTTT,CASKTATYNSPLHF
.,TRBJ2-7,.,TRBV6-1,TGTGCCAGCAGGACCATCTACGAGCAGTACTTC,CASRTIYEQYF
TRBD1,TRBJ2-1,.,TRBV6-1,TGTGCCAGCAGTAAAACAGGGGAGTCCTACAATGAGCAGTTCTTC,CASSKTGESYNEQFF